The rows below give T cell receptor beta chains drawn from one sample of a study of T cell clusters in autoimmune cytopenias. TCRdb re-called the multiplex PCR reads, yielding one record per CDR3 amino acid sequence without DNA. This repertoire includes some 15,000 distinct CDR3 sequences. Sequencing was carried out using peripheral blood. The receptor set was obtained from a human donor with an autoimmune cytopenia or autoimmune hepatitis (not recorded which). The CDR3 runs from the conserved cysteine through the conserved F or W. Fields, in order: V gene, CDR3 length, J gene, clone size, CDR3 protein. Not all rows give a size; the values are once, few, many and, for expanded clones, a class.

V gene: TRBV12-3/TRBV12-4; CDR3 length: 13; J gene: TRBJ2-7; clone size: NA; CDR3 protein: CASSQGGDYEQYF
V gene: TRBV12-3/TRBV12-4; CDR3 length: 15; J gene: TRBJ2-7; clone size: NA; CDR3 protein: CASSFRPPGPGEQYF
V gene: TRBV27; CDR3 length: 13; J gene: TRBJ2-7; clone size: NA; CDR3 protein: CASMRGARYEQYF
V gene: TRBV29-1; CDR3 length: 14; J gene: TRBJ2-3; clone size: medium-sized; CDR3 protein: CSDDGGRASDTQYF
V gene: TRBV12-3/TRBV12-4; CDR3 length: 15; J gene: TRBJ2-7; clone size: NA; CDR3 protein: CASSLGGASSYEQYF
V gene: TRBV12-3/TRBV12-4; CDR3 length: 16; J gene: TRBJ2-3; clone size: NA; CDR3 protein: CASSLLAGGAKDTQYF
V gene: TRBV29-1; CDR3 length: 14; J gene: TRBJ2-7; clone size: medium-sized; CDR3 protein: CSVAGDTSSYEQYF
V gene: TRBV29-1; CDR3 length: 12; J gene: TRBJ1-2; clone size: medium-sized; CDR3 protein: CSVGGREGGYTF
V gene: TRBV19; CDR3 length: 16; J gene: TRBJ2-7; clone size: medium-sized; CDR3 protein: CASSMSPTGGIYEQYF
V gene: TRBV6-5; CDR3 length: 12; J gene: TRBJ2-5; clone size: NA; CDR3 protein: CASSLNLKTQYF
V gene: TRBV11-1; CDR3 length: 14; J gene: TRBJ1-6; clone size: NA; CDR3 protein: CASSRTGNNSPLHF
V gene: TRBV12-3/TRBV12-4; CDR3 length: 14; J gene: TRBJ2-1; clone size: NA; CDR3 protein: CASSLSSGGSEQFF
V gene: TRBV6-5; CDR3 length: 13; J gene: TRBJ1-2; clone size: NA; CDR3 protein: CASSSEVRYGYTF
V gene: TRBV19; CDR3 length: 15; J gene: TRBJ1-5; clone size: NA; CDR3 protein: CASSIVDNLNQPQHF
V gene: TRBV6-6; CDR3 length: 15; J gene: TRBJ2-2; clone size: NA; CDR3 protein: CASSYEGPPTGELFF
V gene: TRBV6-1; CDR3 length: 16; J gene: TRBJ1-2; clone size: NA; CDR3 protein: CASSEGRRAANYGYTF
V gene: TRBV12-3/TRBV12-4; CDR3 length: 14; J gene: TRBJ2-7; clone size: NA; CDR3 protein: CASSSQGLPYEQYF
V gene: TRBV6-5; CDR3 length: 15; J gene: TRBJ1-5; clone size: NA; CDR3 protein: CASTPVEAINQPQHF
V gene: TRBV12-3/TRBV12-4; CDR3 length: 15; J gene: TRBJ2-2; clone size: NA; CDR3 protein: CASTLHGPNTGELFF
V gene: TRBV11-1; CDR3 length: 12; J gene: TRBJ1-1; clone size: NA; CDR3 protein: CASSLRQGGAFF
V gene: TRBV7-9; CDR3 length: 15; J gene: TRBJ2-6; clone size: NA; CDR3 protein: CASSADVAGANVLTF
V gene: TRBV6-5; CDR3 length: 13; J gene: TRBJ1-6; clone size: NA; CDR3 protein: CASRRADNSPLHF
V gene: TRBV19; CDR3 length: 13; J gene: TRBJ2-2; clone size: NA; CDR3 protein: CASSIDFTGELFF
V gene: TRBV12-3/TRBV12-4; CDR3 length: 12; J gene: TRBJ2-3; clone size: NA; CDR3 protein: CASSLGGRAQYF
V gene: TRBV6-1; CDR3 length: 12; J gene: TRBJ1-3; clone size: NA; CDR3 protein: CASGQSGNTIYF
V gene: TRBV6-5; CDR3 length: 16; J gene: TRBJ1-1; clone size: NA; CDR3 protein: CASSYSPSRFNTEAFF
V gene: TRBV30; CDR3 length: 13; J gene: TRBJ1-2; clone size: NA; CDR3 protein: CACPGRGLVGYTF
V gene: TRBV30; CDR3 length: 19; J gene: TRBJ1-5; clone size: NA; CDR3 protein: CAWSVPKTGSLGSNQPQHF
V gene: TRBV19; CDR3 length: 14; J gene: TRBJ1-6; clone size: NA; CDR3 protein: CASSAQGFGSPLHF
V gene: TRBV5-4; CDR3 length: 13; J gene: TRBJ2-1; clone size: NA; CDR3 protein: CASSLDQSDEQFF
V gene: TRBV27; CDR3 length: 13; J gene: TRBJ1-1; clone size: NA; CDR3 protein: CASSFLPGTVAFF
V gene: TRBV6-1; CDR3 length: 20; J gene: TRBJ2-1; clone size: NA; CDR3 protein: CASSELGQRIAGGFYNEQFF
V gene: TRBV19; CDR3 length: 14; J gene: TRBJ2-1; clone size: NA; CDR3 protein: CASIIAGGLFEQFF
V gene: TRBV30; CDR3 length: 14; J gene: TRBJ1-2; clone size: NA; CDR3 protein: CASKGVTLTGGYTF
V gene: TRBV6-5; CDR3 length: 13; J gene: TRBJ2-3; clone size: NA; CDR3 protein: CASSSGVPDTQYF
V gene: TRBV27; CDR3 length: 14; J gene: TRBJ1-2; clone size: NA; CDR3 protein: CASSLNRANYGYTF
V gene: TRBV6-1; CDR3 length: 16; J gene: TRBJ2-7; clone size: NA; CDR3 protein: CASSEAAGLSSYEQYF
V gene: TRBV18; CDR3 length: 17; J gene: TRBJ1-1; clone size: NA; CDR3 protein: CASSPLGQGSMNTEAFF
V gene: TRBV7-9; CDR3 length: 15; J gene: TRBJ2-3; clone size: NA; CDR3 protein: CASSLALAGRYTQYF
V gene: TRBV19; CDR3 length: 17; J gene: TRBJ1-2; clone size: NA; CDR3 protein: CASSIQGSSEVNYGYTF
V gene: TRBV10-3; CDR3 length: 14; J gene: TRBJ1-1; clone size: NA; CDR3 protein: CATQGNSQNTEAFF
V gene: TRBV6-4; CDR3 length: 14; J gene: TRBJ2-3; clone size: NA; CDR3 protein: CASSFGLASDTQYF
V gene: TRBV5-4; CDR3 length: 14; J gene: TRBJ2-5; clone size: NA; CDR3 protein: CASSLGPAPETQYF
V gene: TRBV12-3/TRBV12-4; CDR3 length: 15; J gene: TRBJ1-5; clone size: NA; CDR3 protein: CASSRTGVGNQPQHF
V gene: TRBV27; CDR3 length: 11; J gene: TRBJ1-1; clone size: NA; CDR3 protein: CASSLSGKAFF
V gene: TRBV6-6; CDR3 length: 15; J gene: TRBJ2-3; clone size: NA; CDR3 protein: CASRPAGFFGDTQYF
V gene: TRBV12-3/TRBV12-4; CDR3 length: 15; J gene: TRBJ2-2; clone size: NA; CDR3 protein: CASRLLAGRAGELFF